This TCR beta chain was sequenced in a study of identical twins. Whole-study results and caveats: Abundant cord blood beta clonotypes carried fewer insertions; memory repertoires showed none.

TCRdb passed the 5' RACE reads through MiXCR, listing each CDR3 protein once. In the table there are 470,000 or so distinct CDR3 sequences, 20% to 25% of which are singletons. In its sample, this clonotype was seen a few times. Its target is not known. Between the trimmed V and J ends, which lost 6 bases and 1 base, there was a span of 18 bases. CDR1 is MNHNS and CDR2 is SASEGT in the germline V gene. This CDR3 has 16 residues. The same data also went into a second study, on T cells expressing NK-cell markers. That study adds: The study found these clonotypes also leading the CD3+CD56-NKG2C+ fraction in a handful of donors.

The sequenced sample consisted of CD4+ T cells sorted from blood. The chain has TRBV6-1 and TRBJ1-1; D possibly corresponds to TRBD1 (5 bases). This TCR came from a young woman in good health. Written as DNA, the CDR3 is TGTGCCAGCAGCCTTGGGACGTGGCGGGAGAACACTGAAGCTTTCTTT. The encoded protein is CASSLGTWRENTEAFF.